These 27 T cell receptor beta chains originate from one sample sequenced in a study of shared clonotypes between healthy human individuals. Measured with immunoSEQ multiplex PCR; TCRdb has only the in-frame clones, and not every one. The table records roughly 660,000 clones, 90% of them present only once. The sample consisted of memory CD8+ T cells from PBMCs. Documented subset: CD45RO+ cells pooled with CCR7-negative TemRA cells. All receptors derive from a man in his late teens or twenties in good health. Some clones in this sample may be carry-over from other donors' samples.

J is TRBJ2-7 and V is TRBV5-6; TRBD1 agrees at 9 bases. The germline V gene encodes CDR1 SGHDT and CDR2 YYEEEE. The CDR3 length is 14 residues. J lost 7 bases, V lost 5 bases, and 10 bases had no gene match. The CDR3 region has the DNA TGTGCCAGCAGTACCGGGACAGGGCACTGGGAGCAGTACTTC. It codes for CASSTGTGHWEQYF.

The V gene is TRBV4-3, the J gene TRBJ2-3, with a tentative D call TRBD2 (5 bases). CDR1 and CDR2 from the germline V gene are LGHNA and YSLEER. The CDR3 runs to 17 residues. Trimming took off 1 base at V and 10 bases at J, with 24 bases between the two ends. The CDR3 DNA reads as TGCGCCAGCAGCCAAGGATCCCAGCGGCTAGATTCATACTCGCAGTATTTT. It codes for CASSQGSQRLDSYSQYF.

Points on this clone: The sample holds other DNA sequences that translate to the same CDR3. This chain links TRBV9 with TRBJ2-7, with a possible D match to TRBD2 (7 bases). This CDR3 has 15 residues. The V end lost 4 bases, the J end lost 1 base, and 15 bases lay between the germline ends. Per germline, CDR1 SGDLS and CDR2 YYNGEE. The CDR3, as DNA: TGTGCCAGCAGCCCAGGGGCTAGCGGATCCTACGAGCAGTACTTC. It specifies CASSPGASGSYEQYF.

This clone has at least ten counts. The V gene is TRBV30, the J gene TRBJ2-1; D is unresolved. V was trimmed by 3 bases and J by 0 bases, leaving 12 bases between them. Germline-derived CDR1 and CDR2 are GTSNPN and SVGIG (reference sequence). The CDR3 covers 15 residues. The CDR3, as DNA: TGTGCCTGGAGCGACGAGACCAGCTCCTACAATGAGCAGTTCTTC. This translates into CAWSDETSSYNEQFF.

This clone was seen once. The chain has TRBV18 and TRBJ2-7; TRBD2 matches 14 bases. The CDR3 consists of 18 residues. Germline V gene lookup returns CDR1 KGHSH and CDR2 LQKENI. The J segment lost 3 bases and the V segment lost 0 bases, leaving 7 bases of the junction unmatched. CDR3 sequence (DNA): TGTGCCAGCTCACCACCCCCGACTAGCGGGAGGGAGGTCTACGAGCAGTACTTC. Translating gives CASSPPPTSGREVYEQYF. Using reference TRBV18 and TRBJ2-7 for the parts outside the CDR3, the full variable domain is NAGVMQNPRHLVRRRGQEARLRCSPMKGHSHVYWYRQLPEEGLKFMVYLQKENIIDESGMPKERFSAEFPKEGPSILRIQQVVRGDSAAYFCASSPPPTSGREVYEQYFGPGTRLTVT.

This chain joins TRBV7-9 and TRBJ2-7, with a tentative D call TRBD2 (5 bases). Trimming shortened V by 3 bases and J by 2 bases, and 8 bases separated the two germline ends. CDR1 and CDR2 from the germline V gene are SEHNR and FQNEAQ (reference sequence). The CDR3 runs to 13 residues. CDR3 residues: CASSFTGTYEQYF. CDR3 DNA sequence: TGTGCCAGCAGCTTTACGGGAACCTACGAGCAGTACTTC.

The chain recombines TRBV9 with TRBJ2-2; 7 nucleotides align to TRBD1. The ends lost 3 bases at V and 3 bases at J; junction bases unmatched: 8. The CDR3 totals 16 residues. Germline V gene sequence: CDR1 SGDLS, CDR2 YYNGEE. CDR3 residues: CASSGEATGDTGELFF. The CDR3 nucleotides read TGTGCCAGCAGCGGTGAGGCTACAGGGGACACCGGGGAGCTGTTTTTT.

The V and J genes are TRBV7-9 and TRBJ2-1; 8 nucleotides agree with TRBD2. V shed 5 bases, J shed 10 bases, and the junction held 13 bases outside the gene matches. Looked up from germline, CDR1 is SEHNR and CDR2 is FQNEAQ (reference sequence). The CDR3 consists of 15 residues. The CDR3 region is CASSLKSAIAGEQFF. The CDR3 region has the DNA TGTGCCAGCAGCCTGAAATCGGCAATAGCGGGAGAGCAGTTCTTC.

The genes are TRBV7-6 and TRBJ2-7; 8 bases fit TRBD1. V gave up 2 bases and J gave up 5 bases; unmatched junction bases: 8. Germline V gives CDR1 SGHVS, CDR2 FNYEAQ. The CDR3 sequence is 15 residues long. CDR3 sequence reads: CASSLRGQERDEQYF. In DNA, the CDR3 is TGTGCCAGCAGCTTAAGGGGACAGGAAAGGGACGAGCAGTACTTC.

The rearrangement joins TRBV5-6 to TRBJ1-2; D is possibly TRBD1 (6 bases). This CDR3 has 14 amino acids. The germline V gene encodes CDR1 SGHDT and CDR2 YYEEEE. Deletions cut 2 bases from V and 7 bases from J, with 15 bases between. The CDR3 protein is CASSFYLQGAGYTF. DNA of the CDR3: TGTGCCAGCAGCTTCTACCTACAGGGAGCTGGCTACACCTTC.

This clone appeared once. The chain employs TRBV15 and TRBJ2-7; D not certain. V dropped 0 bases and J dropped 6 bases, with 9 bases sitting between them. CDR3 length: 13 residues. The germline gives CDR1 LNHNV, CDR2 YYDKDF (reference sequence). Here the CDR3 DNA reads TGTGCCACCAGCAGAGATCCCCTGGGCGAGCAGTACTTC. Translated: CATSRDPLGEQYF. Complete variable domain (other parts from reference TRBV15 and TRBJ2-7): DAMVIQNPRYQVTQFGKPVTLSCSQTLNHNVMYWYQQKSSQAPKLLFHYYDKDFNNEADTPDNFQSRRPNTSFCFLDIRSPGLGDTAMYLCATSRDPLGEQYFGPGTRLTVT.

DNA for the CDR3: TGTGCCAGCAGCTTAGACAGGGCTAACTATGGCTACACCTTC. It specifies CASSLDRANYGYTF. The chain employs TRBV7-9 and TRBJ1-2, with TRBD1 as a possible D gene (6 bases). Trimming pared 1 base from V and 0 bases from J, leaving 6 bases between. This CDR3 is built from 14 residues. The V gene's germline CDR1 is SEHNR and CDR2 FQNEAQ (reference sequence).

This chain links TRBV5-1 with TRBJ2-1, with TRBD1 identical over 7 bases. Germline trimming cut 3 bases from V and 5 bases from J; bases unmatched to any gene: 11. In germline, CDR1 is SGHRS, CDR2 YFSETQ. The CDR3 runs to 16 residues. CDR3 protein: CASSSGIWDSDNEQFF. The DNA of the CDR3 is TGCGCCAGCAGCTCTGGCATTTGGGACAGCGACAATGAGCAGTTCTTC. The full variable domain, completed using reference TRBV5-1 and TRBJ2-1, is KAGVTQTPRYLIKTRGQQVTLSCSPISGHRSVSWYQQTPGQGLQFLFEYFSETQRNKGNFPGRFSGRQFSNSRSEMNVSTLELGDSALYLCASSSGIWDSDNEQFFGPGTRLTVL.

This chain connects TRBV2 to TRBJ2-2; the D is unclear. V lost 3 bases, J lost 5 bases, and 10 bases lay in between. Germline assignment: CDR1 SNHLY and CDR2 FYNNEI. There are 14 residues in the CDR3. Here the CDR3 DNA reads TGTGCCAGCAGTGAGAGGAGCACGACCGGGGAGCTGTTTTTT. It translates to CASSERSTTGELFF.

This clone was detected only once. The chain combines TRBV28 with TRBJ1-1, with D hard to call. CDR1 MDHEN and CDR2 SYDVKM come from the germline V gene. Trimming shortened V by 6 bases and J by 1 base, and 9 bases separated the two germline ends. The CDR3 covers 13 residues. The CDR3 region is CASSSGTNTEAFF. The DNA for the CDR3 is TGTGCCAGCAGCTCGGGAACGAACACTGAAGCTTTCTTT.

V is TRBV6-9 and J is TRBJ2-1; D unresolved. The germline CDR1 and CDR2 sequences are MNHGY and SVAAGI. The CDR3 loop spans 11 amino acids. The V gene lost 4 bases and the J gene lost 9 bases, with 7 bases spanning the gap. The CDR3: CASSFRGEQFF. CDR3 DNA sequence: TGTGCCAGCAGTTTCCGAGGTGAGCAGTTCTTC.

The rearrangement joins TRBV9 to TRBJ2-7; 7 nucleotides align to TRBD2. This CDR3 is 13 amino acids long. V lost 7 bases, J lost 4 bases, and 8 bases stayed unmatched. Per germline, CDR1 SGDLS and CDR2 YYNGEE. This chain's CDR3 is CASGEGIPYEQYF. The CDR3 DNA reads TGTGCCAGCGGGGAGGGGATCCCTTACGAGCAGTACTTC.

The chain joins TRBV9 to TRBJ1-1; possibly TRBD1 for D (5 bases). Trimming took off 3 bases at V and 5 bases at J, with 11 bases between the two ends. The CDR3 totals 13 residues. The germline V gene has CDR1 SGDLS and CDR2 YYNGEE. The CDR3 DNA reads as TGTGCCAGCAGCGCCGGGACGGCTACTGAAGCTTTCTTT. Translation gives CASSAGTATEAFF.

The genes are TRBV7-9 and TRBJ1-1, with 7 bases matching TRBD1. V lost 6 bases, J lost 1 base, and 5 bases stayed unmatched. The germline V gene has CDR1 SEHNR and CDR2 FQNEAQ (reference sequence). This CDR3 has 14 residues. As DNA, the CDR3 is TGTGCCAGCAGGCGGGACAGTCCGAACACTGAAGCTTTCTTT. Its translation is CASRRDSPNTEAFF. The variable domain in full, completed from reference TRBV7-9 and TRBJ1-1, reads DTGVSQNPRHKITKRGQNVTFRCDPISEHNRLYWYRQTLGQGPEFLTYFQNEAQLEKSRLLSDRFSAERPKGSFSTLEIQRTEQGDSAMYLCASRRDSPNTEAFFGQGTRLTVV.

This sequence joins TRBV4-1 and TRBJ2-7; 8 nucleotides match TRBD2. The CDR3 spans 15 residues. V shed 0 bases and J 6 bases; nucleotides not matched to a gene: 7. Germline CDR1 is MGHRA and CDR2 is YSYEKL. The CDR3, as DNA: TGCGCCAGCAGCCAAGATCCGGGACTAGAAGCCGAGCAGTACTTC. Amino acids: CASSQDPGLEAEQYF.

This chain uses TRBV5-4 with TRBJ1-1; no reliable D call. V lost 2 bases to trimming and J lost 2 bases, with 10 bases between them. The germline V gene encodes CDR1 SGHNT and CDR2 YYREEE (reference sequence). The CDR3 spans 14 residues. The CDR3 here is CASSLPSANTEAFF. The CDR3 DNA follows: TGTGCCAGCAGCTTACCCTCGGCCAACACTGAAGCTTTCTTT. The variable domain in full, completed from reference TRBV5-4 and TRBJ1-1, reads ETGVTQSPTHLIKTRGQQVTLRCSSQSGHNTVSWYQQALGQGPQFIFQYYREEENGRGNFPPRFSGLQFPNYSSELNVNALELDDSALYLCASSLPSANTEAFFGQGTRLTVV.

This sequence joins TRBV27 and TRBJ2-7; possibly TRBD1 for D (6 bases). The CDR3 is made up of 13 amino acids. V was shortened by 5 bases and J by 2 bases, with 10 bases between the two germline ends. Germline-derived CDR1 and CDR2 are MNHEY and SMNVEV (reference sequence). The CDR3 spells CASSEGQTYEQYF. CDR3 DNA sequence: TGTGCCAGCAGTGAAGGACAGACCTACGAGCAGTACTTC.

V usage is TRBV6-1 and J usage is TRBJ2-1; 10 positions match TRBD2. CDR3 length: 15 amino acids. Germline V gene sequence: CDR1 MNHNS, CDR2 SASEGT. The ends lost 3 bases at V and 2 bases at J; junction bases unmatched: 1. CDR3 bases: TGTGCCAGCAGTGAGGGACTAGCGACCTACAATGAGCAGTTCTTC. Amino acids: CASSEGLATYNEQFF.

The chain combines TRBV6-4 with TRBJ2-2, with D perhaps TRBD2 (6 bases). The ends were cut back, 5 bases at V and 4 bases at J, with 11 bases in the middle. CDR3 size: 14 residues. Germline loops: CDR1 MRHNA, CDR2 SNTAGT. In DNA form, the CDR3 reads TGTGCCAGCAGTCCGGGGGAGAGCACCGGGGAGCTGTTTTTT. Protein product: CASSPGESTGELFF.

On this clone: The junction differs from germline at one of its ends, possibly a read error. Other nucleotide sequences from this sample produce the same CDR3. The chain has TRBV4-1 and TRBJ1-1; D is undetermined. This CDR3 comprises 13 residues. CDR1 is MGHRA and CDR2 is YSYEKL in the germline V gene. The CDR3 coding sequence is TGTGCCAGCAGCCCTAAAACGGGAACTGAAGCTTTCTTT. It yields the protein CASSPKTGTEAFF.

This chain connects TRBV11-2 to TRBJ1-1; D gene ambiguous. The CDR3 length is 13 residues. Trimming cost V 6 bases and J 4 bases, with 12 bases left between them. Germline V gives CDR1 SGHAT, CDR2 FQNNGV. This CDR3 is CASSFVGSTEAFF. The DNA for the CDR3 is TGTGCCAGCAGTTTTGTGGGTAGCACTGAAGCTTTCTTT.

The rearrangement links TRBV11-2 to TRBJ2-2, with 13 bases fitting TRBD2. Per the germline V gene, CDR1 is SGHAT and CDR2 is FQNNGV. The V gene end was trimmed by 7 bases and the J gene end by 2 bases; junction bases not matched to a gene: 7. The CDR3 runs to 17 residues. The CDR3 region is CASNERGLAGNTGELFF. The DNA for the CDR3 is TGTGCCAGCAACGAAAGGGGACTAGCGGGAAACACCGGGGAGCTGTTTTTT.